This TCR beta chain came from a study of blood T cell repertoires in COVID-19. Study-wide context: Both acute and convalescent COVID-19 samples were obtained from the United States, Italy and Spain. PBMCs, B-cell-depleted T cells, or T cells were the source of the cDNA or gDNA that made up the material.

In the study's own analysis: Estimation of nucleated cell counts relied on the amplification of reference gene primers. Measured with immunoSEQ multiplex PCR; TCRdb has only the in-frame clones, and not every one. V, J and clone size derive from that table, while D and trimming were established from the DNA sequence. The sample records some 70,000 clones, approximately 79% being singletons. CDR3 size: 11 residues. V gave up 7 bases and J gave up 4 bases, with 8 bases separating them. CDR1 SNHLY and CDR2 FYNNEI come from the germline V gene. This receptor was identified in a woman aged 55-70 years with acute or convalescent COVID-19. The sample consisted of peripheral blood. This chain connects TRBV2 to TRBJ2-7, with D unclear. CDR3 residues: CASKEFYEQYF. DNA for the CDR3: TGTGCCAGCAAAGAGTTTTACGAGCAGTACTTC.